This entry describes one T cell receptor beta chain. Its antigen is unidentified. UMIs were included in TCR beta cDNA generated by 5'RACE template switching. With the 5' RACE reads reprocessed, TCRdb shows one record per CDR3 protein and no DNA. Its table records about 380,000 distinct CDR3 sequences. The data belong to a study of T cells expressing NK-cell markers. Study at large: Of eight sequenced donors, seven were HCMV-seropositive and one HCMV-seronegative. General study findings and limits: Questions lingered over whether expanded NKG2C+ T cell clones were HCMV-specific. The CD3+CD56-NKG2C+ fraction of a handful of donors was likewise dominated by these clonotypes.

Germline CDR1 reads LNHDA; CDR2 reads SQIVND (reference sequence). This CDR3 comprises 15 residues. The source material was blood T cells: a sorted CD56 or NKG2C T cell subset, CD4+ or CD8+ T cells, or bulk PBMC T cells (not recorded which). The sequence derives from a man aged 18-75 years in good health. The chain combines TRBV19 with TRBJ2-3; absent DNA, TCRdb's TRBD2 call cannot be checked. The CDR3 here is CASRGRPLGTDTQYF.